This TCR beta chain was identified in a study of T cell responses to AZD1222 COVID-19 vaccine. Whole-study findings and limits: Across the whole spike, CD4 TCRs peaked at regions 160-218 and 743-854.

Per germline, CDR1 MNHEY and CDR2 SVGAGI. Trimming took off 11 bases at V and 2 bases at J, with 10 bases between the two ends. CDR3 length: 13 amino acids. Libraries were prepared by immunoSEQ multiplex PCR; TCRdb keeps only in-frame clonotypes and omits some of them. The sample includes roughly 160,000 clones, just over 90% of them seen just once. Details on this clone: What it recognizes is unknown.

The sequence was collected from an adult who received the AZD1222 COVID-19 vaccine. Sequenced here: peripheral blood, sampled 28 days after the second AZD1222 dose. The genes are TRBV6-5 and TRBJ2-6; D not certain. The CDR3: CAGPRPGANVLTF. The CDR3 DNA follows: TGTGCCGGCCCCAGGCCTGGGGCCAACGTCCTGACTTTC.